A selection of T cell receptor beta chains follows, all from one sample in a study of chemoradiotherapy in HPV16-positive cancers. Repertoires were generated with immunoSEQ multiplex PCR, while TCRdb's copy carries only in-frame clones and drops some. This table holds under 15,000 clones, approximately 86% found once. The sequencing used blood, collected from a patient who underwent chemoradiotherapy. The receptor set was obtained from a human donor with HPV-associated anogenital cancer. Both conserved end residues are part of each CDR3. Fields, in order: V gene, clone size, J gene, D gene, CDR3 DNA, CDR3 protein. The D gene is left open where the match is weak. Clone size is given for some rows only: seen once, a few or many times, or a class if the clone is expanded.

>TRBV10-3|NA|TRBJ1-2|NA
TGTGCCATCAGTGAGATGGGAGGCTATGGCTACACCTTC
CAISEMGGYGYTF
>TRBV6-1|NA|TRBJ1-2|NA
TGTGCCAGCACCCTAAAAAAAAACTATGGCTACACCTTC
CASTLKKNYGYTF
>TRBV9|NA|TRBJ2-1|NA
TGTGCCAGCAGCGTAGGAGGTCTATCCCGGGCTGAGCAGTTCTTC
CASSVGGLSRAEQFF
>TRBV2|NA|TRBJ2-2|TRBD2
TGTGCCAGCAGAAGGACTAGCGGGGCGTTCACCGGGGAGCTGTTTTTT
CASRRTSGAFTGELFF
>TRBV29-1|NA|TRBJ2-2|NA
TGCAGCGTTGGTCAAGCGGGTCGCACCGGGGAGCTGTTTTTT
CSVGQAGRTGELFF
>TRBV19|NA|TRBJ1-5|TRBD1
TGTGCCAGTAGTCCTACAGGGGGAAATCAGCCCCAGCATTTT
CASSPTGGNQPQHF
>TRBV19|NA|TRBJ1-1|NA
TGTGCCAGTACCTATCTGGGACTGAACACTGAAGCTTTCTTT
CASTYLGLNTEAFF
>TRBV7-2|NA|TRBJ2-3|TRBD2
TGTGCCAGCAGCTTAGTCCTAGCGGGGGGAGCGCAGTATTTT
CASSLVLAGGAQYF
>TRBV29-1|NA|TRBJ1-2|NA
TGCAGCGTTGGGCCGGATGGCTACACCTTC
CSVGPDGYTF
>TRBV7-9|NA|TRBJ1-1|NA
TGTGCCAGCAGCTACGGTGATGGGGCGGCCACTGAAGCTTTCTTT
CASSYGDGAATEAFF
>TRBV5-1|NA|TRBJ2-1|NA
TGCGCCAGCAGTCGCCCACAGTCGGGATTCTACAATGAGCAGTTCTTC
CASSRPQSGFYNEQFF
>TRBV27|NA|TRBJ2-5|TRBD1
TGTGCCAGCAGTAAGGGACAGGCTCGGGAGACCCAGTACTTC
CASSKGQARETQYF
>TRBV6-5|once|TRBJ1-5|NA
TGTGCCAGCAGTTACTCCCGCGATAGCAATCAGCCCCAGCATTTT
CASSYSRDSNQPQHF
>TRBV2|NA|TRBJ2-7|TRBD1
TGTGCCAGCACAGGGGGCGGCTACGAGCAGTACTTC
CASTGGGYEQYF
>TRBV5-1|NA|TRBJ2-3|TRBD2
TGCGCCAGCAGCTTCAAACTAGCGGGGGGGCATCAAGATACGCAGTATTTT
CASSFKLAGGHQDTQYF
>TRBV30|NA|TRBJ1-2|NA
TGTGCCTCGACAGAAAAATTAAACTATGGCTACACCTTC
CASTEKLNYGYTF
>TRBV19|NA|TRBJ1-5|NA
TGTGCCAGTAGTGCGTACAGGGACAATCAGCCCCAGCATTTT
CASSAYRDNQPQHF